The T cell receptor beta chain under discussion was sequenced for a study of blood T cell repertoires in COVID-19. Whole-study context: The analysed material was cDNA or gDNA that came from T cells, B-cell-depleted T cells, or PBMCs.

V lost 5 bases and J lost 8; bases outside the gene matches: 8. This CDR3 contains 15 residues. CDR1 MNHEY and CDR2 SMNVEV come from the germline V gene (reference sequence). Profiling relied on immunoSEQ multiplex PCR, and the TCRdb table lists in-frame clones only, not all of them. The data hold a few hundred thousand clones, with 85% to 90% observed a single time. The chain joins TRBV27 to TRBJ2-4, with TRBD2 matching 11 bases. Sequencing input: peripheral blood. This clonotype was obtained from a woman aged 45-65 years with COVID-19, enrolled during active disease. The CDR3 is CASSELAGARDIQYF. The CDR3, as DNA: TGTGCCAGCAGTGAACTAGCGGGGGCCCGGGACATTCAGTACTTC.